These 3 T cell receptor beta chains came from one sample sequenced in a study of cytomegalovirus exposure and HLA in healthy donors. Both 60 Vbeta primers and 13 Jbeta primers went into the PCR. The method was immunoSEQ multiplex PCR; TCRdb's version includes in-frame clones alone and lacks a portion of them. The sample gives 85,000 to 100,000 clones, roughly 80% of which show up once; about 1.2% is in the top ten. Material for sequencing was PBMCs. The receptors stem from a girl aged 2 to 9 in good health and CMV-seropositive.

The chain couples TRBV27 to TRBJ1-5; possible D gene TRBD1, 6 bases. This CDR3 comprises 14 residues. The germline V gene encodes CDR1 MNHEY and CDR2 SMNVEV (reference sequence). V lost 5 bases, J lost 2 bases, and 10 bases lay in between. The CDR3 sequence is CASSRGFGNQPQHF. The CDR3 nucleotides read TGTGCCAGCAGTAGGGGGTTTGGCAATCAGCCCCAGCATTTT.

This clone appeared a single time. This chain uses TRBV28 with TRBJ2-7; 8 nucleotides match TRBD1. This CDR3 comprises 14 residues. From germline, CDR1 is MDHEN and CDR2 SYDVKM. The trim removed 6 bases at V and 3 bases at J, leaving 7 bases unmatched. Here the CDR3 DNA reads TGTGCCAGCAGAGAGGACAGGGATCTCTACGAGCAGTACTTC. Amino acids: CASREDRDLYEQYF.

The V and J genes are TRBV28 and TRBJ1-2; D is undetermined. The germline V gene has CDR1 MDHEN and CDR2 SYDVKM. The CDR3 is made up of 15 amino acids. V lost 6 bases, J lost 6 bases, and 20 bases lay in between. CDR3 sequence: CASSPVAGRRDGYTF. The CDR3 coding sequence is TGTGCCAGCAGCCCCGTGGCGGGCAGGCGGGATGGCTACACCTTC.